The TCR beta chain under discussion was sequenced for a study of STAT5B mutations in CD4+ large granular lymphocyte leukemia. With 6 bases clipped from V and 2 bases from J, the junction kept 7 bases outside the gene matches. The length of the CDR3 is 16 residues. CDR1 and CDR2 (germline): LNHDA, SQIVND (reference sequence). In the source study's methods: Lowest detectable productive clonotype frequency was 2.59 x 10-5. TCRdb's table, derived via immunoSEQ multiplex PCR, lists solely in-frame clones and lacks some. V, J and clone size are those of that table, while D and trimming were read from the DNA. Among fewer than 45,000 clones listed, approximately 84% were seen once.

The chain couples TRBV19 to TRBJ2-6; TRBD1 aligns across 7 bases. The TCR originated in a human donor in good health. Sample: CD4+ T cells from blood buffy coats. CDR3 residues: CASSLLQGTGANVLTF. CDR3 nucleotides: TGTGCCAGTAGCCTACTACAGGGGACTGGGGCCAACGTCCTGACTTTC.